The 27 T cell receptor beta chains listed next were all sequenced from one sample in a study of blood T cell repertoires in COVID-19. Sequencing was performed with immunoSEQ multiplex PCR; in TCRdb, only in-frame clones are kept and a portion is missing. The sample carries approximately 40,000 clones, about nine tenths recorded once. Sequenced material: peripheral blood. The source of these receptors is a man aged 55 to 70 with acute or convalescent COVID-19.

This chain links TRBV25-1 with TRBJ1-2, with 8 positions matching TRBD1. The trim removed 5 bases at V and 4 bases at J, leaving 9 bases unmatched. Germline V gene lookup returns CDR1 MGHDK and CDR2 SYGVNS. The CDR3 extends over 15 amino acids. Here the CDR3 reads CASSQTGVPGYGYTF. DNA of the CDR3: TGTGCCAGCAGTCAGACAGGGGTCCCTGGCTATGGCTACACCTTC.

The chain recombines TRBV30 with TRBJ1-2; TRBD1 matches 9 bases. With V trimmed by 0 bases and J by 8 bases, 13 bases remained unmatched. CDR1 and CDR2 from the germline V gene are GTSNPN and SVGIG (reference sequence). This CDR3 contains 16 residues. Here the CDR3 DNA reads TGTGCCTGGAGTGTACAAGGGGGACAGGGAGGTTACGGCTACACCTTC. Its protein product is CAWSVQGGQGGYGYTF.

The J gene is TRBJ2-2, the V gene TRBV5-1; D remains ambiguous. V lost 0 bases to trimming and J lost 6 bases, with 9 bases between them. CDR1 is SGHRS, CDR2 YFSETQ, per germline. The CDR3 spans 14 residues. CDR3 DNA sequence: TGCGCCAGCAGCTTGGAAATGGGCCCCGGGGAGCTGTTTTTT. It translates to CASSLEMGPGELFF.

The chain has TRBV11-2 and TRBJ2-1; 8 bases are shared with TRBD2. J lost 4 bases, V lost 3 bases, and 5 bases had no gene match. There are 15 residues in the CDR3. Per the germline V gene, CDR1 is SGHAT and CDR2 is FQNNGV. This CDR3 is CASSFTSGTYNEQFF. For the CDR3, the DNA is TGTGCCAGCAGCTTTACTAGCGGTACTTACAATGAGCAGTTCTTC.

The rearrangement joins TRBV19 to TRBJ2-2; the D is unclear. CDR3 length equals 12 residues. V lost 5 bases and J 8 bases, leaving 9 bases between the germline ends. Germline V gives CDR1 LNHDA, CDR2 SQIVND (reference sequence). The CDR3 DNA is TGTGCCAGTAGTCCCCTCCGGGGGGAGCTGTTTTTT. The encoded protein is CASSPLRGELFF. The full variable domain, its missing parts supplied by reference TRBV19 and TRBJ2-2, is DGGITQSPKYLFRKEGQNVTLSCEQNLNHDAMYWYRQDPGQGLRLIYYSQIVNDFQKGDIAEGYSVSREKKESFPLTVTSAQKNPTAFYLCASSPLRGELFFGEGSRLTVL.

This rearrangement joins TRBV25-1 to TRBJ1-2; 12 bases match TRBD1. In germline, CDR1 is MGHDK, CDR2 SYGVNS. Losses at the gene ends were 7 bases for V and 7 bases for J; bases not matched to a gene: 4. The CDR3 is made up of 13 amino acids. For the CDR3, the DNA is TGTGCCAGCACCCTGGGACAGGGGGCTGGCTACACCTTC. This codes for CASTLGQGAGYTF.

A few counts support this clone. The chain carries TRBV27 and TRBJ1-4; D not certain. Germline CDR1 reads MNHEY; CDR2 reads SMNVEV (reference sequence). CDR3 length: 14 residues. V lost 2 bases and J lost 6, with 10 bases in between. Here the CDR3 DNA reads TGTGCCAGCAGTTTAATGCCATCGGATGAAAAACTGTTTTTT. Its protein product is CASSLMPSDEKLFF.

This sequence joins TRBV3-1 (or the pseudogene TRBV3-2) and TRBJ1-1, with D perhaps matching TRBD1 (5 bases). The germline gives CDR1 LGHDT, CDR2 YNNKEL (reference sequence). The CDR3 spans 15 residues. The V gene lost 7 bases and the J gene lost 0 bases, with 15 bases spanning the gap. The CDR3 is CASTAGDRVNTEAFF. For the CDR3, the DNA is TGTGCCAGCACCGCAGGAGACAGAGTGAACACTGAAGCTTTCTTT.

This clone was seen once. The rearrangement links TRBV6-1 to TRBJ1-5; D possibly corresponds to TRBD1 (6 bases). Germline V gene data show CDR1 as MNHNS and CDR2 as SASEGT. The V and J ends lost 0 bases and 1 base respectively, with 7 bases between them. The CDR3 has 15 residues. CDR3 sequence: CASSEARGSNQPQHF. CDR3 DNA: TGTGCCAGCAGTGAAGCCAGGGGCAGCAATCAGCCCCAGCATTTT.

The gene calls are TRBV18 and TRBJ1-5; D may be TRBD1 (5 bases). The germline V gene encodes CDR1 KGHSH and CDR2 LQKENI. Trimming removed 2 bases at V and 4 bases at J, with 6 bases between. The CDR3 contains 13 residues. CDR3: CASSPDRNQPQHF. In DNA, the CDR3 is TGTGCCAGCTCACCAGACAGAAATCAGCCCCAGCATTTT.

J is TRBJ1-1 and V is TRBV28, with 10 positions matching TRBD1. Germline assignment: CDR1 MDHEN and CDR2 SYDVKM. V was clipped by 5 bases and J by 4 bases; unmatched bases: 13. CDR3 length equals 17 residues. CDR3 bases: TGTGCCAGCAGTACCCGGGGGACAGGGGTTGGAGGCACTGAAGCTTTCTTT. It encodes CASSTRGTGVGGTEAFF.

The chain links TRBV7-9 to TRBJ2-5; no firm D call. Trimming left V 10 bases short and J 2 bases short, with 14 bases between. This CDR3 is 13 amino acids long. CDR1 is SEHNR, CDR2 FQNEAQ, per germline (reference sequence). Here the CDR3 reads CAISGRQQETQYF. The DNA of the CDR3 is TGTGCCATTTCTGGGCGACAACAAGAGACCCAGTACTTC.

The chain employs TRBV25-1 and TRBJ2-5, with TRBD1 identical over 9 bases. This CDR3 contains 15 residues. Trimming at V came to 3 bases and at J to 5 bases, leaving 7 bases not matched to a gene. Germline CDR1 MGHDK, CDR2 SYGVNS. As DNA, the CDR3 is TGTGCCAGCAGTGACGTACAGGGGGCGGGGGAGACCCAGTACTTC. This sequence encodes CASSDVQGAGETQYF. The variable domain in full, completed from reference TRBV25-1 and TRBJ2-5, reads EADIYQTPRYLVIGTGKKITLECSQTMGHDKMYWYQQDPGMELHLIHYSYGVNSTEKGDLSSESTVSRIRTEHFPLTLESARPSHTSQYLCASSDVQGAGETQYFGPGTRLLVL.

The V call is TRBV5-1, the J call TRBJ2-2; 11 bases fit TRBD1. CDR3 length: 16 residues. CDR1 SGHRS and CDR2 YFSETQ come from the germline V gene. V lost 4 bases and J lost 5; bases outside the gene matches: 7. The CDR3 is CASSRGQGGGTGELFF. The CDR3 nucleotides are TGCGCCAGCAGCCGGGGACAGGGGGGTGGAACCGGGGAGCTGTTTTTT.

This clone was observed a few times. J is TRBJ1-3 and V is TRBV19; D call uncertain. CDR3 length: 15 amino acids. V lost 5 bases and J lost 1, with 12 bases in between. Per the germline V gene, CDR1 is LNHDA and CDR2 is SQIVND (reference sequence). DNA of the CDR3: TGTGCCAGTAGTTTAAAGCGGGTTTCTGGAAACACCATATATTTT. Translated, it gives CASSLKRVSGNTIYF.

The chain joins TRBV27 to TRBJ2-3, with D tentatively TRBD2 (7 bases). Germline lookup yields CDR1 MNHEY and CDR2 SMNVEV (reference sequence). The CDR3 consists of 16 residues. V was clipped by 3 bases and J by 6 bases, with 19 bases between them. Here the CDR3 DNA reads TGTGCCAGCAGTTTCTGGAAGGCGGGGGCGGCGGATACGCAGTATTTT. It codes for CASSFWKAGAADTQYF.

V and J are TRBV7-9 and TRBJ2-7; D perhaps matches TRBD2 (5 bases). Germline CDR1 reads SEHNR; CDR2 reads FQNEAQ (reference sequence). The CDR3 has 14 amino acids. V dropped 4 bases and J dropped 1 base, with 11 bases sitting between them. The CDR3 sequence: CASSSSGYSYEQYV. CDR3 nucleotides: TGTGCCAGCAGCTCCTCGGGGTATTCCTACGAGCAGTACGTC.

The chain is built from TRBV10-2 and TRBJ1-5; 8 bases match TRBD1. Trimming took 3 bases from V and 2 from J; bases not matched to a gene: 12. CDR1 WSHSY and CDR2 SAAADI come from the germline V gene. The CDR3 spans 18 residues. As DNA, the CDR3 is TGCGCCAGCAGTGATTCAGGACAGGGACCTGGTGGCAATCAGCCCCAGCATTTT. It is translated as CASSDSGQGPGGNQPQHF.

The chain has TRBV30 and TRBJ1-2, with D perhaps matching TRBD1 (5 bases). The CDR3 consists of 14 residues. The germline CDR1 and CDR2 sequences are GTSNPN and SVGIG (reference sequence). The V and J ends lost 5 bases and 4 bases respectively, with 17 bases between them. CDR3 nucleotides: TGTGCCTGGTGCCCCTTGGGGGGAGTCTATGGCTACACCTTC. It translates to CAWCPLGGVYGYTF. The whole variable domain, remainder taken from reference TRBV30 and TRBJ1-2, is SQTIHQWPATLVQPVGSPLSLECTVEGTSNPNLYWYRQAAGRGLQLLFYSVGIGQISSEVPQNLSASRPQDRQFILSSKKLLLSDSGFYLCAWCPLGGVYGYTFGSGTRLTVV.

This clone has a single count. The chain carries TRBV7-9 and TRBJ1-6, with 10 nucleotides matching TRBD1. CDR1 and CDR2 from the germline V gene are SEHNR and FQNEAQ (reference sequence). V trimming: 8 bases; J trimming: 8 bases; junction bases outside the gene matches: 3. This CDR3 region has 13 residues. CDR3 bases: TGTGCCAGCGCGACAGGGGGCGATTCACCCCTCCACTTT. Its protein is CASATGGDSPLHF.

The rearrangement joins TRBV12-3 or TRBV12-4 to TRBJ2-1; D unclear. This CDR3 has 13 amino acids. The V gene lost 7 bases and the J gene lost 15 bases, with 22 bases spanning the gap. CDR3 protein: CASTIPPALVGFF. CDR3 in DNA: TGTGCCAGCACCATCCCCCCCGCTCTCGTCGGGTTCTTC.

J is TRBJ2-7 and V is TRBV6-6; 14 bases are a match to TRBD2. The CDR3 spans 17 residues. Germline CDR1 MNHNY, CDR2 SVGAGI (reference sequence). V was clipped by 6 bases and J by 4 bases; unmatched bases: 11. CDR3 region: CASSRQGTSGSRYEQYF. CDR3 nucleotides: TGTGCCAGCAGCCGACAGGGGACTAGCGGGAGCAGGTACGAGCAGTACTTC.

The genes are TRBV2 and TRBJ1-4, with D unresolved. Germline V gene sequence: CDR1 SNHLY, CDR2 FYNNEI. The V gene lost 5 bases and the J gene lost 4 bases, with 14 bases spanning the gap. The CDR3 contains 15 residues. CDR3 region: CASSHAGSDNEKLFF. Here the CDR3 DNA reads TGTGCCAGCAGTCACGCCGGGAGCGATAATGAAAAACTGTTTTTT.

CDR3: CASSQDARQGGYQPQHF. The CDR3 nucleotides are TGCGCCAGCAGCCAGGACGCTAGACAGGGCGGGTATCAGCCCCAGCATTTT. V gene TRBV4-3 combines with J gene TRBJ1-5; 7 bases agree with TRBD1. Germline lookup yields CDR1 LGHNA and CDR2 YSLEER. V gave up 3 bases and J gave up 5 bases; unmatched junction bases: 13. This CDR3 spans 17 amino acids.

This rearrangement joins TRBV11-3 to TRBJ2-3; TRBD2 matches 12 bases. V shed 5 bases, J shed 0 bases, and the junction held 9 bases outside the gene matches. The CDR3 is made up of 18 amino acids. Germline V gene data show CDR1 as SGHNT and CDR2 as YENEEA. CDR3 DNA sequence: TGTGCCAGCAGCGCCGACGGGACTAGCGGGCTAAGCACAGATACGCAGTATTTT. Translating gives CASSADGTSGLSTDTQYF.

The rearrangement uses TRBV6-5 and TRBJ2-7; D is perhaps TRBD1 (6 bases). V gave up 6 bases and J gave up 2 bases, with 17 bases separating them. This CDR3 region has 15 residues. Germline CDR1 MNHEY, CDR2 SVGAGI. CDR3 in amino acids: CASSPGQFVAYEQYV. The CDR3 DNA sequence: TGTGCCAGCAGCCCCGGACAGTTTGTGGCCTACGAGCAGTACGTC.

The chain couples TRBV5-1 to TRBJ2-7, with no clear D. Trimming stripped 0 bases from V and 3 bases from J, with 10 bases between. The CDR3 has 14 amino acids. Germline CDR1 and CDR2: SGHRS and YFSETQ. The CDR3 spells CASSLGVRGYEQYV. The CDR3 DNA reads TGCGCCAGCAGCTTGGGTGTTAGAGGCTACGAGCAGTACGTC.